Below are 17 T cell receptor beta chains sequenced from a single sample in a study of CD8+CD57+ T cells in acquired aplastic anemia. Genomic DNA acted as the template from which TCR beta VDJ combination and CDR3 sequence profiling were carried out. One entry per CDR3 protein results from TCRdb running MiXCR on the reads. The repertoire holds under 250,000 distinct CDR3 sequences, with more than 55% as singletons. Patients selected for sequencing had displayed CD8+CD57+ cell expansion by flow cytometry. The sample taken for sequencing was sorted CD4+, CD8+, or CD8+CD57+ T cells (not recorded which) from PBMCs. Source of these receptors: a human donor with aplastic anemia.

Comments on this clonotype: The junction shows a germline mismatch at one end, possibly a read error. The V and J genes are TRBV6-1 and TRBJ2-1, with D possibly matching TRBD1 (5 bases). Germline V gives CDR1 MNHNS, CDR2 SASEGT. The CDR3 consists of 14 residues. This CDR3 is CATSGQGQGDEQFF. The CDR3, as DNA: TGTGCCACCAGTGGCCAGGGCCAAGGGGATGAGCAGTTCTTC.

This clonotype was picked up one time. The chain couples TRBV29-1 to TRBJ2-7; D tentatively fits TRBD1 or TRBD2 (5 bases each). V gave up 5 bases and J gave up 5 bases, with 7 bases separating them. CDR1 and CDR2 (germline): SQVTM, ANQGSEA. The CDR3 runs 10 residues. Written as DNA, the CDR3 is TGCAGCGTTTGGGACGACGAGCAGTACTTC. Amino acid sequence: CSVWDDEQYF.

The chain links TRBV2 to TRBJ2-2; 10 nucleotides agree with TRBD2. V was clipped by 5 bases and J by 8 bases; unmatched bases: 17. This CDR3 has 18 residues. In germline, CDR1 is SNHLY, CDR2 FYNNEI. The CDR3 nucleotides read TGTGCCAGCAGTCACCCCCCGGGACTAGCGTCCCAAAGGGGGGAGCTGTTTTTT. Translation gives CASSHPPGLASQRGELFF. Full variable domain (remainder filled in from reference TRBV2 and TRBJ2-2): EPEVTQTPSHQVTQMGQEVILRCVPISNHLYFYWYRQILGQKVEFLVSFYNNEISEKSEIFDDQFSVERPDGSNFTLKIRSTKLEDSAMYFCASSHPPGLASQRGELFFGEGSRLTVL.

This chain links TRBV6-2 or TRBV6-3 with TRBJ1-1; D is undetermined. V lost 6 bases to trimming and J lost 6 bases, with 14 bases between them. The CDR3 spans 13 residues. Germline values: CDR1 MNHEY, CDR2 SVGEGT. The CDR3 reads CASSPGPAAEAFF. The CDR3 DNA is TGTGCCAGCAGCCCGGGCCCAGCGGCTGAAGCTTTCTTT.

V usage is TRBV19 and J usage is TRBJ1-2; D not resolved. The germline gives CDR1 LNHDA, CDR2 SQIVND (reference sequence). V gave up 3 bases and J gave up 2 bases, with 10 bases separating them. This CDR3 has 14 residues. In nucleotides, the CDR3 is TGTGCCAGTAGTATGCTATCTGACAACTATGGCTACACCTTC. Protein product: CASSMLSDNYGYTF.

CDR3 nucleotides: TGTGCCACCAGCAGCGGGACCTTTGGGCCGGGAGCTTTCTTT. This codes for CATSSGTFGPGAFF. V usage is TRBV15 and J usage is TRBJ1-1, with D possibly being TRBD1 (5 bases). The CDR3 spans 14 residues. From germline, CDR1 is LNHNV and CDR2 YYDKDF (reference sequence). The ends were cut back, 3 bases at V and 10 bases at J, with 18 bases in the middle.

DNA for the CDR3: TGTGCCACAGGGACACGGGGGGGCTACGAGCAGTACTTC. Translating gives CATGTRGGYEQYF. V usage is TRBV6-6 and J usage is TRBJ2-7; 8 nucleotides line up with TRBD2. Germline V CDR1 and CDR2: MNHNY, SVGAGI (reference sequence). The CDR3 consists of 13 residues. After removal of 10 bases from V and 3 bases from J, the junction contained 8 bases not matched to a gene.

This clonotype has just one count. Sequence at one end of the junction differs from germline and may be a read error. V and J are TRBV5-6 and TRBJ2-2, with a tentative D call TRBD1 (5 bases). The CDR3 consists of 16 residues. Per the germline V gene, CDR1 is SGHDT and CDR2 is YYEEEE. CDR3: CAISLELQGPTGELFF. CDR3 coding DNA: TGTGCCATCAGCTTGGAATTGCAGGGCCCTACCGGGGAGCTGTTTTTT.

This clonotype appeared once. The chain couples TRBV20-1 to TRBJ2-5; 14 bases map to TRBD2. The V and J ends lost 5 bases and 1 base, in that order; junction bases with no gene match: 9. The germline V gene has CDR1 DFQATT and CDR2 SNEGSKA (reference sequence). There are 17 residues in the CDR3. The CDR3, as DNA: TGCAGTGCTCGTCAGACTAGCGGGAGGGAGTTCCAAGAGACCCAGTACTTC. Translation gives CSARQTSGREFQETQYF.

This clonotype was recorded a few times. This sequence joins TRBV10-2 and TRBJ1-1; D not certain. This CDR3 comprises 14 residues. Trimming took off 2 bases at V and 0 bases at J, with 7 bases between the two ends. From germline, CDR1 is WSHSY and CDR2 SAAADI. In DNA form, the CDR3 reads TGCGCCAGCAGTGAGGCCAGGTTGAACACTGAAGCTTTCTTT. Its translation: CASSEARLNTEAFF.

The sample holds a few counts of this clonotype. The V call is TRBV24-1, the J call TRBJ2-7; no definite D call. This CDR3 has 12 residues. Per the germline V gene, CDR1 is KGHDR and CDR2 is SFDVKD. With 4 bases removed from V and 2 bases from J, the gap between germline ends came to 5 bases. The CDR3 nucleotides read TGTGCCACCAGTGACCGAACCTACGAGCAGTACTTC. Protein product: CATSDRTYEQYF.

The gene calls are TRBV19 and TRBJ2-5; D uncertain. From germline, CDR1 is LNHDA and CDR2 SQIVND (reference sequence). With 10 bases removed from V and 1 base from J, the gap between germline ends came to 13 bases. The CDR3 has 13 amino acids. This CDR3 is CAKIRPRQETQYF. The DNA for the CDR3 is TGTGCCAAAATCAGGCCGCGCCAAGAGACCCAGTACTTC.

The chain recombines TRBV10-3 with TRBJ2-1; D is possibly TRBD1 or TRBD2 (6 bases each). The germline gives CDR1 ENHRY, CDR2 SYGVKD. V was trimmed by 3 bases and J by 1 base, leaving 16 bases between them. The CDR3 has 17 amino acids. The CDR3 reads CAISESGALGSYNEQFF. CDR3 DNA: TGTGCCATCAGTGAATCGGGGGCGCTAGGTTCCTACAATGAGCAGTTCTTC.

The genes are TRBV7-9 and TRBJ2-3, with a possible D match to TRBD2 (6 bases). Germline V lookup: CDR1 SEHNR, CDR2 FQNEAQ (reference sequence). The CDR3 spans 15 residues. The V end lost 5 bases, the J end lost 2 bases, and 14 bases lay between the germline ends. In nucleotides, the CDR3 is TGTGCCAGCAGCGAGGGGAGGCCCACCACAGATACGCAGTATTTT. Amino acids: CASSEGRPTTDTQYF.

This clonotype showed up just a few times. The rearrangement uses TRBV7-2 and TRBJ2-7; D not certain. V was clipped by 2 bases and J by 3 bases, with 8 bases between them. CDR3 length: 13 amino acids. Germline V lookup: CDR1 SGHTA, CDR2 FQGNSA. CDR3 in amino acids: CASSLSPRYEQYF. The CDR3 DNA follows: TGTGCCAGCAGCTTATCTCCACGCTACGAGCAGTACTTC.

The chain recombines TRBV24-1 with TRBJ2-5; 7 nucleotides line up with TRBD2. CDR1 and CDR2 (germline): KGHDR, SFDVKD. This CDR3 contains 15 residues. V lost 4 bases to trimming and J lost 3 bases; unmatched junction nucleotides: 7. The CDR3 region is CATSEWLRGEETQYF. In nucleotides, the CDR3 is TGTGCCACCAGTGAATGGCTACGGGGGGAAGAGACCCAGTACTTC.

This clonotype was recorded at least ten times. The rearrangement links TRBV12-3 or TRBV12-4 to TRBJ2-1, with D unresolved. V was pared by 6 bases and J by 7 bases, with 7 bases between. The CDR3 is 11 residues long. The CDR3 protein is CASRWENEQFF. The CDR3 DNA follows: TGTGCCAGCAGATGGGAAAATGAGCAGTTCTTC.